The 5 T cell receptor beta chains below were found in one sample sequenced in a study of CD8+ T cells in alopecia areata. Treatment described: oral pan-JAK inhibitor, 5-10 mg twice daily. Following extraction, RNA underwent reverse transcription to cDNA, which served as the sequencing template. The repertoire was sequenced with immunoSEQ multiplex PCR; TCRdb's copy has only in-frame clones and lacks some. The table shows over 60,000 clones, with approximately 44% occurring only once. The source material was CD8+ T cells sorted from blood, sampled at approximately week 36, from a patient treated with tofacitinib. These receptors all come from a human donor with alopecia areata.

This clone has just one count. The V call is TRBV4-1, the J call TRBJ1-5; unclear D gene. CDR3 length equals 12 residues. V lost 1 base and J 7 bases, leaving 5 bases between the germline ends. Germline V gene data show CDR1 as MGHRA and CDR2 as YSYEKL. Here the CDR3 reads CASSQGRQPQHF. The CDR3 coding sequence is TGCGCCAGCAGCCAAGGCCGGCAGCCCCAGCATTTT.

The chain joins TRBV9 to TRBJ2-7, with D perhaps TRBD1 (6 bases). The CDR3 runs to 13 residues. Per germline, CDR1 SGDLS and CDR2 YYNGEE. Trimming shortened V by 3 bases and J by 2 bases, and 9 bases separated the two germline ends. CDR3 DNA: TGTGCCAGCAGCGCCCCAGGGGCCTACGAGCAGTACTTC. Amino acids: CASSAPGAYEQYF.

J is TRBJ2-1 and V is TRBV7-2, with a possible D match to TRBD2 (6 bases). The ends were cut back, 1 base at V and 6 bases at J, with 16 bases in the middle. This CDR3 has 16 residues. Germline CDR1 is SGHTA and CDR2 is FQGNSA. Written as DNA, the CDR3 is TGTGCCAGCAGCTTAGAGGCACTAGCCATGCCCAATGAGCAGTTCTTC. It encodes CASSLEALAMPNEQFF. The full variable domain, with the rest looked up from reference TRBV7-2 and TRBJ2-1, is GAGVSQSPSNKVTEKGKDVELRCDPISGHTALYWYRQSLGQGLEFLIYFQGNSAPDKSGLPSDRFSAERTGGSVSTLTIQRTQQEDSAVYLCASSLEALAMPNEQFFGPGTRLTVL.

The chain employs TRBV7-2 and TRBJ2-7; D remains unclear. The germline V and J ends were trimmed by 2 bases and 1 base, with 0 bases remaining between them. The CDR3 loop spans 11 amino acids. Germline CDR1 is SGHTA and CDR2 is FQGNSA. The DNA of the CDR3 is TGTGCCAGCAGCTTATCCTACGAGCAGTACTTC. Translating gives CASSLSYEQYF.

The chain is built from TRBV25-1 and TRBJ2-1, with D unclear. With 2 bases removed from V and 9 bases from J, the gap between germline ends came to 11 bases. Germline-derived CDR1 and CDR2 are MGHDK and SYGVNS. The CDR3 extends over 13 amino acids. The CDR3 loop is CASSEAGVGEQFF. The CDR3 DNA is TGTGCCAGCAGTGAAGCTGGTGTCGGTGAGCAGTTCTTC.